This TCR beta chain was recovered during a study of tumor T cells in aggressive B-cell lymphoma (dated by TCRdb to about 2017). Of note for this clone: What antigen it recognizes has not been identified. No much larger clonotype is one base removed from it; base qualities were not supplied.

Library prep was done by the immunoSEQ multiplex PCR assay. The clones in this table, taken by TCRdb from immuneACCESS, are in-frame only. Not every clone is retained; where verified, under half of the shortfall comes from an unresolved V gene, and the cause of the rest is unknown. In this sample the table shows about 2,400 clones, over 75% of which occur a single time. In total, the top ten clones hold approximately 3% of the sample. Ends trimmed: V by 6 bases, J by 8 bases; bases unmatched to a gene: 7. The CDR3 goes from the cysteine to the phenylalanine over 14 residues. The read is trimmed to its CDR3 DNA, 42 bases read in frame from base 1. Sequences SNHLY (CDR1) and FYNNEI (CDR2) are obtained from the germline V gene.

Sequenced input: tumor tissue. The origin of this receptor is an adult with diffuse large B cell lymphoma. This chain joins TRBV2 to TRBJ1-4, and 9 junction bases match TRBD1. The CDR3 region has the sequence CASRGTGIREKLFF. The DNA sequence is given as TGTGCCAGCAGGGGGACAGGGATACGGGAAAAACTGTTTTTT.